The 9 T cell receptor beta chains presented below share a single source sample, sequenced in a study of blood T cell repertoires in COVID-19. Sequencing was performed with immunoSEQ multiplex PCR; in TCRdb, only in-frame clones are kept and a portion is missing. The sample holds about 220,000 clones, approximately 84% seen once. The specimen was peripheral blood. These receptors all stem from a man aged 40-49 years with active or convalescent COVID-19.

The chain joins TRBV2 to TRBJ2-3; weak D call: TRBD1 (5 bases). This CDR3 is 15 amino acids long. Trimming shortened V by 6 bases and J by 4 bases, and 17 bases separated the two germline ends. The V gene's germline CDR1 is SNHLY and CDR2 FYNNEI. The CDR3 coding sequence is TGTGCCAGCAGAACCTCGACCACAGGCCCAGATACGCAGTATTTT. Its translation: CASRTSTTGPDTQYF.

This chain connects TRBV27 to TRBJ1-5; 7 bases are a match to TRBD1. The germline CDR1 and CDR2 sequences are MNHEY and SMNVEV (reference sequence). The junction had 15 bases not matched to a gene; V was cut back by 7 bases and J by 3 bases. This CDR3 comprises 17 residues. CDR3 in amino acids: CASTRTLQGGNNQPQHF. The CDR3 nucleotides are TGTGCCAGCACCAGGACTCTTCAGGGGGGAAACAATCAGCCCCAGCATTTT.

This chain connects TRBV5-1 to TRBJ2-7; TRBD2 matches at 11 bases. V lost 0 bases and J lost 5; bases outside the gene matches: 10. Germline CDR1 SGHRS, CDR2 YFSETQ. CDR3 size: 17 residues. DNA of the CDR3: TGCGCCAGCAGCTTGGGGACGACTAGCGGGGTTACTAACGAGCAGTACTTC. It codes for CASSLGTTSGVTNEQYF.

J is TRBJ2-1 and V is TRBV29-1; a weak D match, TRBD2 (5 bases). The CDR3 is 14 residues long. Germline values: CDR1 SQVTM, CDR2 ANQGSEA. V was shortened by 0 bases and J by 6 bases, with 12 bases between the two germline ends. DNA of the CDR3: TGCAGCGTTGAAGACCCAGGACGGGGCAATGAGCAGTTCTTC. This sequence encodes CSVEDPGRGNEQFF.

In DNA form, the CDR3 reads TGTGCCAGCAGCCGAGAGACAGGTAACGCAGAAGCTTTCTTT. As protein: CASSRETGNAEAFF. The chain carries TRBV7-9 and TRBJ1-1; D is perhaps TRBD1 (6 bases). CDR1 is SEHNR, CDR2 FQNEAQ, per germline (reference sequence). Trimming took off 5 bases at V and 8 bases at J, with 18 bases between the two ends. CDR3 length: 14 residues.

The DNA for the CDR3 is TGCAGCGTTGAAGGACAGGGCCTCTCCTACGAGCAGTACTTC. Encoded protein: CSVEGQGLSYEQYF. V is TRBV29-1 and J is TRBJ2-7, with TRBD1 matching 7 bases. The germline CDR1 and CDR2 sequences are SQVTM and ANQGSEA. The CDR3 covers 14 residues. The ends lost 1 base at V and 0 bases at J; junction bases unmatched: 3.

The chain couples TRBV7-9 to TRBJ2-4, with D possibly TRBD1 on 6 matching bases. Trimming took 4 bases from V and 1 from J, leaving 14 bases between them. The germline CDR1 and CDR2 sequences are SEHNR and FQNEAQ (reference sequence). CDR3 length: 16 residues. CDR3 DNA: TGTGCCAGCAGCTCAACAGGGATTCTCGCCAAAAACATTCAGTACTTC. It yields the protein CASSSTGILAKNIQYF.

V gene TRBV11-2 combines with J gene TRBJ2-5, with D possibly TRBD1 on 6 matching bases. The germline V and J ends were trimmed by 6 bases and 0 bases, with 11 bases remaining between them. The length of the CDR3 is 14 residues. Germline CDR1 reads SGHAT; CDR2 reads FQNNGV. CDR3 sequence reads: CASSDRLYQETQYF. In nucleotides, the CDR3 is TGTGCCAGCAGTGACAGGCTATACCAAGAGACCCAGTACTTC.

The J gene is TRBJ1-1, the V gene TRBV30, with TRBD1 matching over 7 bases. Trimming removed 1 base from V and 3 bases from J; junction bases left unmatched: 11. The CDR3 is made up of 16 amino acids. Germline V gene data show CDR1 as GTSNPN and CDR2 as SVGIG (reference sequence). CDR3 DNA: TGTGCCTGGAGTGGCAGGGGGAGACCCATGTACACTGAAGCTTTCTTT. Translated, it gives CAWSGRGRPMYTEAFF.